The clone carrying this T cell receptor beta chain has more than one count but fewer than ten. Compared with germline, one end of the junction differs, possibly owing to a read error. The CDR3 is 11 amino acids. As originally analysed: Quantification of nucleated cells was approximated via reference gene primer amplification. The assay was immunoSEQ multiplex PCR, and TCRdb's table has in-frame clones only and misses some. Clonal size and the V and J genes are those of that table, whereas D and trimming came from the DNA. The sample consists of a few hundred thousand clones, about 88% of them appearing once. These data originate in a study of blood T cell repertoires in COVID-19. Study information: Sites across the United States, Italy and Spain contributed samples from acute and convalescent COVID-19. Nucleic acid was either cDNA or gDNA, and it came from T cells, B-cell-depleted T cells, or PBMCs.

The sequence was obtained from a man aged 55 to 70 with acute or convalescent COVID-19. The chain recombines TRBV23-1 with TRBJ2-1, with 11 nucleotides matching TRBD1. TRBV23-1 is reported as an ORF; its role is uncertain. Sequenced material: peripheral blood. The CDR3 reads CASSRTGGGIF. The CDR3 DNA sequence: TGCGCCAGCAGTAGGACAGGGGGCGGAATCTTC.